A single T cell receptor (beta chain) is shown here with its context. What this receptor recognizes is not known. No per-base quality is available; no much larger clone lies one base away. From a lookup of the germline V gene, CDR1 and CDR2 are MDHEN and SYDVKM. The germline V end is reduced by 3 bases and the J end by 9 bases; junction bases left unmatched: 12. From its cysteine to its phenylalanine, the CDR3 spans 17 amino acids. The kept DNA is CDR3 alone, 51 bases in frame from the first base. The entry originates in a study of cytomegalovirus exposure and HLA in healthy donors (dated by TCRdb to about 2017). With regard to the full study: According to a later analysis, one platform produced both the roughly 110 validation repertoires and the 666 repertoires of the first cohort. The study was designed to test whether signatures of past pathogen exposure could be identified by cataloging public T cell receptors. A separate validation cohort of some 130 different subjects was used in addition to the 666-subject first cohort. To predict cytomegalovirus infection status, the study brought together high-throughput TCR immunosequencing, statistical association of individual TCRs with disease status, and machine learning. Beyond this particular receptor, the publication reports: A total of fewer than 200 TCR beta chains were listed by the study as associated with cytomegalovirus. The authors suggested that the approach could potentially be generalized to other disease states and immunological phenotypes. Across donors, most TCR sequences were observed very rarely, whereas some public TCRs were present in many individuals. The classifier was reported to diagnose cytomegalovirus status with high specificity and sensitivity in both the original cohort and the validation cohort. In vitro tests confirmed that a few of the cytomegalovirus-associated TCR beta chains recognize cytomegalovirus antigens. A later analysis found that TCRs clustered in the first cohort also tended to co-occur in the approximately 120 validation repertoires, with roughly 95% of cluster scores above 0. A later analysis lacked HLA typing for the validation cohort, so it scored co-occurrence in that cohort across all 130 or so repertoires.

The donors belonged to the validation cohort of 90 to 150 subjects, which was separate from the approximately 700-subject first cohort. Library prep was done by the immunoSEQ multiplex PCR assay. The authors processed their data as follows. A statistical classification framework was built for diagnosing cytomegalovirus status from the catalog of TCR beta chain sequences. As stored in TCRdb, this immuneACCESS dataset retains in-frame rearrangements with V and J assigned. A fraction of the clones does not appear; measured against another copy, unresolved V genes explain less than half of the discrepancy, and the remainder lacks a known reason. The V and J calls and the clone size are those of that table, but D and trimming were determined from the DNA. A total of about 55,000 clones appear in this sample, more than 80% of them only once. 2.5% to 3.5% of the sample lies in the top ten.

The sample was PBMCs. This TCR was sampled from a man younger than 35 in good health and CMV-seronegative. The chain joins TRBV28 to TRBJ2-1; 12 middle bases align to TRBD2. The CDR3 amino acid sequence is: CASSFPRTSGKKSEQFF. The bases are TGTGCCAGCAGTTTCCCCCGGACTAGCGGGAAAAAAAGTGAGCAGTTCTTC.